Listed below are T cell receptor beta chains from one sample, sequenced in a study of T-cell memory formation after mild COVID-19. TCRdb reprocessed the 5' RACE reads with MiXCR, giving one entry per CDR3 protein. The sample holds about 270,000 distinct CDR3 sequences, 15% seen once. Sequenced sample: PBMCs or a T cell subset sorted from them (not recorded which). These receptors were collected from an adult woman who had mild COVID-19 (a few samples of this study predate the infection). Cell type and time point are not known. Each CDR3 is given with its conserved first and last residue. Fields, in order: D gene, V gene, clone size, J gene, CDR3 protein, CDR3 DNA. A D gene is named only where the DNA matches it firmly. Clone size is not always given. Where it is, it says once, few, many or a class for expanded clones.

>-|TRBV9|-|TRBJ2-1
CASSVESAVSGPLSNEQFF
TGTGCCAGCAGCGTAGAATCGGCGGTGTCAGGCCCCCTTTCTAATGAGCAGTTCTTC
>-|TRBV6-5|-|TRBJ2-5
CASRRGATQETQYF
TGTGCCAGCAGACGCGGGGCCACCCAAGAGACCCAGTACTTC
>-|TRBV12-3/TRBV12-4|few|TRBJ2-7
CASSAQTIPGEQYF
TGTGCCAGCAGTGCCCAGACTATCCCCGGCGAGCAGTACTTC
>TRBD2|TRBV2|-|TRBJ2-2
CASSSGGTNTGELFF
TGTGCCAGCAGTAGCGGGGGGACGAACACCGGGGAGCTGTTTTTT
>-|TRBV7-9|few|TRBJ2-1
CASSLKGGNEQFF
TGTGCCAGCAGCTTGAAAGGAGGAAATGAGCAGTTCTTC
>-|TRBV7-8|-|TRBJ2-3
CASSETRRSTDTQYF
TGTGCCAGCAGCGAGACTAGGAGGAGCACAGATACGCAGTATTTT
>TRBD1|TRBV2|-|TRBJ2-5
CASSEWDRQETQYF
TGTGCCAGCAGTGAATGGGACAGACAAGAGACCCAGTACTTC
>-|TRBV15|few|TRBJ2-1
CATSRDTASSSAF
TGTGCCACCAGCAGAGATACCGCTAGCTCATCGGCCTTC
>-|TRBV7-2|few|TRBJ1-1
CASSLRPQGGAEAFF
TGTGCCAGCAGCTTACGCCCTCAGGGCGGTGCTGAAGCTTTCTTT
>-|TRBV4-1|-|TRBJ1-2
CASSPSAGRDYGYTF
TGCGCCAGCAGCCCCTCGGCAGGGAGAGACTATGGCTACACCTTC
>-|TRBV7-2|-|TRBJ2-2
CASSLLALNTGELFF
TGTGCCAGCAGCTTACTAGCGCTTAACACCGGGGAGCTGTTTTTT
>TRBD2|TRBV4-2|few|TRBJ2-7
CASSQDSGGIPYEQYF
TGTGCCAGCAGCCAAGACTCGGGAGGGATCCCCTACGAGCAGTACTTC
>TRBD1|TRBV4-2|-|TRBJ2-1
CASSQRGLNEQFF
TGTGCCAGCAGCCAAAGGGGGCTTAATGAGCAGTTCTTC
>-|TRBV7-9|-|TRBJ2-1
CASSFQGNEQFF
TGTGCCAGCAGCTTCCAGGGGAATGAGCAGTTCTTC
>TRBD2|TRBV10-3|few|TRBJ2-1
CAISRVLAGVYNEQFF
TGTGCCATCAGTAGAGTTCTAGCGGGAGTCTACAATGAGCAGTTCTTC
>-|TRBV6-5|-|TRBJ1-6
CASGGDSPLHF
TGTGCCAGCGGGGGGGATTCACCCCTCCACTTT
>TRBD1|TRBV7-2|-|TRBJ1-4
CASSVWTGGKEKLFF
TGTGCCAGCAGCGTCTGGACAGGGGGTAAAGAAAAACTGTTTTTT